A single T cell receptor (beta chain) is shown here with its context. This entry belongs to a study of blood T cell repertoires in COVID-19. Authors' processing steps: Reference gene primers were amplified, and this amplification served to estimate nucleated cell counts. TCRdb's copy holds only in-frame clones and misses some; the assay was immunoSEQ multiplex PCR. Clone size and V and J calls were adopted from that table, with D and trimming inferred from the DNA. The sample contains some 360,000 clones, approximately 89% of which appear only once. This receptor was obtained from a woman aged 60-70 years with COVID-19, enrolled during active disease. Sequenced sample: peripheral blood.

The CDR3 spells CASGQVNQPQHF. DNA for the CDR3: TGTGCCAGCGGACAGGTCAATCAGCCCCAGCATTTT. V gene TRBV6-6 combines with J gene TRBJ1-5, with TRBD1 identical over 7 bases. V lost 8 bases and J lost 3; bases outside the gene matches: 1. Germline V gene sequence: CDR1 MNHNY, CDR2 SVGAGI (reference sequence). CDR3 size: 12 residues.